These T cell receptor beta chains were read from a single sample in a study of shared clonotypes between healthy human individuals. Some clones are missing from TCRdb's copy, which holds only in-frame ones; the method was immunoSEQ multiplex PCR. This table holds around 2.1 million clones, approximately 94% found once. Sequencing input: naive CD8+ T cells from PBMCs. All receptors derive from a man younger than 30 in good health. Some clones in this sample may be carry-over from other donors' samples. The CDR3 runs from the conserved cysteine through the conserved F or W. D genes are given only for firm matches. A row's size may be missing; if present it is once, few, many or a size class.

v_gene	j_gene	d_gene	abundance	CDR3aa	CDR3nt
TRBV7-8	TRBJ1-1	-	-	CASSPLTWLNTDEAFF	TGTGCCAGCAGCCCACTTACCTGGCTCAACACTGATGAAGCTTTCTTT
TRBV28	TRBJ2-1	TRBD2	-	CASRAGLALDEQFF	TGTGCCAGCAGAGCCGGACTAGCTCTCGATGAGCAGTTCTTC
TRBV7-2	TRBJ2-6	-	-	CASSSRDPFAGANVLTF	TGTGCCAGCAGCTCTCGGGACCCCTTCGCTGGGGCCAACGTCCTGACTTTC
TRBV4-2	TRBJ2-2	-	-	CASSQETRGGPRNTGELFF	TGTGCCAGCAGCCAAGAGACTAGGGGGGGCCCCAGGAACACCGGGGAGCTGTTTTTT
TRBV6-1	TRBJ1-1	-	-	CASSEVAGDGAFF	TGTGCCAGCAGTGAAGTGGCGGGGGATGGGGCTTTCTTT
TRBV5-6	TRBJ1-1	TRBD1	-	CASTYKGAGYAEAFF	TGTGCCAGCACCTACAAGGGGGCGGGCTACGCTGAAGCTTTCTTT
TRBV9	TRBJ2-3	TRBD1	-	CASSVEPTGVTPDTQYF	TGTGCCAGCAGCGTAGAACCGACAGGGGTGACCCCAGATACGCAGTATTTT
TRBV19	TRBJ2-1	TRBD2	-	CASSTSGSVNEQFF	TGTGCCAGTAGTACGAGCGGGAGCGTTAATGAGCAGTTCTTC
TRBV19	TRBJ2-7	-	-	CASSIDLLEGTATGQHF	TGTGCCAGTAGTATAGATCTGTTGGAGGGGACAGCGACCGGGCAGCACTTC
TRBV28	TRBJ2-7	TRBD1	-	CASSSYRGRYEQYF	TGTGCCAGCAGTTCATACAGGGGGCGATACGAGCAGTACTTC
TRBV30	TRBJ1-1	-	few	CAGVPKAANTEAFF	TGTGCCGGGGTCCCAAAGGCCGCTAACACTGAAGCTTTCTTT
TRBV5-1	TRBJ2-4	-	-	CASSLDDSGDIQYF	TGCGCCAGCAGCTTGGACGACTCAGGGGACATTCAGTACTTC
TRBV19	TRBJ2-3	-	-	CASSFWGRGTDTQYF	TGTGCCAGTAGTTTCTGGGGACGTGGCACAGATACGCAGTATTTT
TRBV5-1	TRBJ2-7	-	-	CASSPPGGAYEQYF	TGTGCCAGCAGCCCCCCAGGCGGGGCCTACGAGCAGTACTTC
TRBV7-9	TRBJ2-7	TRBD2	-	CASSSDRRGNYEQYF	TGTGCCAGCAGCTCCGATAGGCGGGGGAATTACGAGCAGTACTTC
TRBV7-8	TRBJ1-2	-	once	CASSLGRQEPNYGYTF	TGTGCCAGCAGCTTAGGCCGACAGGAACCTAACTATGGCTACACCTTC
TRBV4-2	TRBJ1-1	-	few	CASSQDNWQETFGNTEAFF	TGTGCCAGCAGCCAAGACAACTGGCAGGAGACATTTGGGAACACTGAAGCTTTCTTT
TRBV4-1	TRBJ2-7	TRBD2	-	CASSPGGLAGFYEQYF	TGCGCCAGCAGCCCAGGGGGACTAGCGGGCTTCTACGAGCAGTACTTC
TRBV27	TRBJ2-3	-	-	CASSLDRATDTQYF	TGTGCCAGCAGTTTAGACAGAGCAACAGATACGCAGTATTTT
TRBV28	TRBJ2-5	-	-	CASSSKGTGTRETQYF	TGTGCCAGCAGTTCGAAAGGGACAGGGACTAGAGAGACCCAGTACTTC
TRBV28	TRBJ2-2	-	-	CASSQIGGRHTGELFF	TGTGCCAGCAGTCAGATCGGGGGGCGCCACACCGGGGAGCTGTTTTTT
TRBV12-5	TRBJ1-3	-	-	CASGLDGLFSGNTIYF	TGTGCTAGTGGTTTGGACGGACTCTTCTCTGGAAACACCATATATTTT
TRBV6-6	TRBJ2-3	TRBD2	-	CASSYSTSGRGDTQYF	TGTGCCAGCAGTTACTCGACTAGCGGAAGGGGAGATACGCAGTATTTT
TRBV21-1	TRBJ2-5	-	once	CASSKPDGPGESGETQYF	TGTGCCAGCAGCAAACCTGACGGTCCGGGGGAGTCAGGGGAGACCCAGTACTTC
TRBV4-3	TRBJ1-1	-	-	CASSQERTYPEAFF	TGCGCCAGCAGCCAAGAGCGGACTTACCCTGAAGCTTTCTTT
TRBV29-1	TRBJ2-7	TRBD2	-	CSVLLAVQSYEQYF	TGCAGCGTCCTACTAGCGGTGCAGTCCTACGAGCAGTACTTC
TRBV14	TRBJ2-3	TRBD2	-	CASSRTSGRGITDTQYF	TGTGCCAGCAGCCGGACTAGCGGGAGGGGGATCACAGATACGCAGTATTTT
TRBV13	TRBJ2-5	-	-	CASSLSRGSQETQYF	TGTGCCAGCAGTTTAAGTCGGGGGTCCCAAGAGACCCAGTACTTC
TRBV10-3	TRBJ2-7	TRBD2	once	CAISRPSRGSSEQYF	TGTGCCATCAGTAGGCCCTCACGCGGGAGTAGCGAGCAGTACTTC
TRBV4-1	TRBJ2-3	TRBD2	-	CASSQGWRTSGTDTQYF	TGCGCCAGCAGCCAAGGATGGCGGACTAGCGGCACAGATACGCAGTATTTT
TRBV27	TRBJ2-2	-	once	CASSLLAGELFF	TGTGCCAGCAGTTTATTGGCTGGGGAGCTGTTTTTT
TRBV6-1	TRBJ2-5	-	-	CASSPPSRETQYF	TGTGCCAGCAGTCCTCCTTCCCGGGAGACCCAGTACTTC
TRBV20-1	TRBJ2-7	-	-	CSARSYEQYF	TGCAGTGCTAGAAGCTACGAGCAGTACTTC
TRBV4-3	TRBJ2-5	-	-	CASSQDPGSYQETQYF	TGCGCCAGCAGCCAAGATCCCGGGTCCTATCAAGAGACCCAGTACTTC
TRBV29-1	TRBJ2-7	TRBD2	-	CSAWGSNSGNSYEQYF	TGCAGCGCATGGGGTTCTAATAGCGGGAACTCCTACGAGCAGTACTTC
TRBV6-4	TRBJ1-1	-	-	CASSDSGRGDTEAFF	TGTGCCAGCAGTGACTCTGGCAGGGGTGACACTGAAGCTTTCTTT
TRBV25-1	TRBJ2-7	-	once	CASGDGYEQYF	TGTGCCAGCGGGGACGGCTACGAGCAGTACTTC
TRBV19	TRBJ2-1	TRBD2	-	CASSMLAGNNEQFF	TGTGCCAGTAGTATGCTAGCGGGAAACAATGAGCAGTTCTTC
TRBV4-1	TRBJ2-2	-	-	CASSQPAWDVSKGELFF	TGCGCCAGCAGCCAACCAGCTTGGGACGTCAGCAAGGGGGAGCTGTTTTTT
TRBV7-2	TRBJ2-7	TRBD1	-	CASSSLHGTGSDEQYF	TGTGCCAGCAGCTCACTCCACGGGACAGGATCTGACGAGCAGTACTTC
TRBV23-1	TRBJ2-7	TRBD1	-	CASSQSRSRDRGGEQYF	TGCGCCAGCAGTCAATCTCGTTCCCGGGACAGGGGTGGGGAGCAGTACTTC
TRBV7-3	TRBJ1-1	TRBD1	-	CASSLTGPPRQGLEAFF	TGTGCCAGCAGCTTAACGGGCCCCCCCCGACAGGGACTTGAAGCTTTCTTT
TRBV9	TRBJ1-4	TRBD1	-	CASSVDRGNEKLFF	TGTGCCAGCAGCGTCGACAGGGGAAATGAAAAACTGTTTTTT
TRBV5-6	TRBJ1-4	TRBD1	-	CASSSGQINEKLFF	TGTGCCAGCAGCTCGGGACAGATAAATGAAAAACTGTTTTTT
TRBV11-2	TRBJ2-1	-	-	CASSLTSSPYNEQFF	TGTGCCAGCAGCTTAACGTCTAGCCCCTACAATGAGCAGTTCTTC
TRBV15	TRBJ2-5	-	-	CATSRDGVGGIGGTQYF	TGTGCCACCAGCAGAGATGGTGTAGGGGGCATCGGGGGGACCCAGTACTTC
TRBV7-9	TRBJ1-1	-	-	CASSPVGALTEAFF	TGTGCCAGCAGCCCGGTGGGGGCCCTCACTGAAGCTTTCTTT
TRBV7-2	TRBJ1-1	-	-	CASSWDGGWDAFF	TGTGCCAGCAGCTGGGACGGAGGATGGGATGCTTTCTTT
TRBV7-9	TRBJ2-1	TRBD2	-	CASSLAGLAADNEQFF	TGTGCCAGCAGCTTAGCGGGCCTAGCGGCAGACAATGAGCAGTTCTTC
TRBV4-1	TRBJ2-5	-	-	CASSQVVGLKETQYF	TGCGCCAGCAGCCAAGTCGTGGGACTGAAAGAGACCCAGTACTTC
TRBV5-5	TRBJ2-1	TRBD1	-	CASSLGRIGTGRLYNEQFF	TGTGCCAGCAGCTTGGGGCGGATAGGGACAGGACGGCTCTACAATGAGCAGTTCTTC
TRBV7-6	TRBJ2-7	TRBD2	-	CASSLAREASYEQYF	TGTGCCAGCAGCTTAGCGCGGGAGGCCTCCTACGAGCAGTACTTC
TRBV5-4	TRBJ2-3	-	-	CATQSPGADTQYF	TGTGCCACCCAATCCCCGGGGGCAGATACGCAGTATTTT
TRBV6-5	TRBJ2-7	TRBD1	-	CASSSDRDSYEQYF	TGTGCCAGCAGCTCTGACAGGGACTCCTACGAGCAGTACTTC